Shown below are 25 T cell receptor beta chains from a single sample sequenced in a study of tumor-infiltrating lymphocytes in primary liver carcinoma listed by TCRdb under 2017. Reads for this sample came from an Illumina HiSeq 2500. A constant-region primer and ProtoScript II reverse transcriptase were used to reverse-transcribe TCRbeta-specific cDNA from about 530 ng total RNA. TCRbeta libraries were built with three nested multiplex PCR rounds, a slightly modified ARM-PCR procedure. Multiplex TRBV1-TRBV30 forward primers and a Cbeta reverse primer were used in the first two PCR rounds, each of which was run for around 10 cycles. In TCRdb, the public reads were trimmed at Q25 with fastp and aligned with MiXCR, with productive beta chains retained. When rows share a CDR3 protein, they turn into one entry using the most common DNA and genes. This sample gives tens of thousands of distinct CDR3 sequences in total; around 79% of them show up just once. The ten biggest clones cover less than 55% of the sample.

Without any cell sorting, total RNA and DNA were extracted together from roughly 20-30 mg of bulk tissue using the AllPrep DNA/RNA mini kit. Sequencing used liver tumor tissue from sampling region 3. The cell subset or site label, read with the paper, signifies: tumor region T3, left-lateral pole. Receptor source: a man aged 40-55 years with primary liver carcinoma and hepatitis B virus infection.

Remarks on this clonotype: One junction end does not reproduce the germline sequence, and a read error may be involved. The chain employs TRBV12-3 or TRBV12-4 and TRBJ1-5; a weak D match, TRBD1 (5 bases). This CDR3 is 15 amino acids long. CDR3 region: CASSLGQGSKQPLHF. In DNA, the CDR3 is TGTGCCAGCAGTTTGGGGCAAGGAAGCAAACAGCCCCTGCATTTT.

The CDR3 DNA is TGTGCCAGCAGCTTCCGGAATGACGGGGCGAACACCGGGGAGCTGTTTTTT. Its protein is CASSFRNDGANTGELFF. The rearrangement links TRBV7-8 to TRBJ2-2; perhaps TRBD2 as D (5 bases). Germline V gene data show CDR1 as SGHVS and CDR2 as FQNEAQ. V was shortened by 3 bases and J by 0 bases, with 14 bases between the two germline ends. This CDR3 has 17 amino acids.

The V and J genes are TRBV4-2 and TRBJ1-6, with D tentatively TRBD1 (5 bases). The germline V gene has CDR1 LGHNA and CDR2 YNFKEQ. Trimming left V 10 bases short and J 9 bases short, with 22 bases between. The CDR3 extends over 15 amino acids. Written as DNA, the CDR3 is TGTGCCAATAGCCAAGACCTGGAGGGGACTTCACCCCTCCACTTT. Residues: CANSQDLEGTSPLHF.

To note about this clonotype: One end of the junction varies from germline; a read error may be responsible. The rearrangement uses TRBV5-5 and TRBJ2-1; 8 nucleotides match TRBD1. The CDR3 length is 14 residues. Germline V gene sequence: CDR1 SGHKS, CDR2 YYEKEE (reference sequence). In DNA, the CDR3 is TGTGCCAGCAGCCCTGGACAGGGTTCCTACAATGAGCAGTTC. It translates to CASSPGQGSYNEQF.

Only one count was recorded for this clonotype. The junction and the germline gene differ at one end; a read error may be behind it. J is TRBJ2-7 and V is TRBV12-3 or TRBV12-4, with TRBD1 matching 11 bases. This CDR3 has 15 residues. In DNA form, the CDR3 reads TGTGCCAGCATTATCAGGACAGGGGGCCCCTACGAGCTGTACTTC. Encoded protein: CASIIRTGGPYELYF.

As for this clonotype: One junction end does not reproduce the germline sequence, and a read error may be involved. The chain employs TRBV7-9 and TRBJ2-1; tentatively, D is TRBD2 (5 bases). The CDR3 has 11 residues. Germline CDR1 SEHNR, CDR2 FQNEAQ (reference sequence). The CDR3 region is CTSGFLGEQFF. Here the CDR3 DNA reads TGTACCAGCGGCTTTCTTGGTGAGCAGTTCTTC.

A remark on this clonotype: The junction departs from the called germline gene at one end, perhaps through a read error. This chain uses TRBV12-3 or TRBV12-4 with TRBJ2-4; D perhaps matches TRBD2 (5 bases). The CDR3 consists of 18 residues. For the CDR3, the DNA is TGTACCAGCAGTTTATGGGGTGGTGCGGGCATAGCCAAAAACATTCAGTACTTC. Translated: CTSSLWGGAGIAKNIQYF.

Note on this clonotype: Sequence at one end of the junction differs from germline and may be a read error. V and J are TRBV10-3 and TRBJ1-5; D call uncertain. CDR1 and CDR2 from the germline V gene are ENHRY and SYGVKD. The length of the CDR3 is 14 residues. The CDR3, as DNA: TGTGCCATCAGTAAGTATGAGGACGATCAGCCCCAACATTTT. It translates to CAISKYEDDQPQHF.

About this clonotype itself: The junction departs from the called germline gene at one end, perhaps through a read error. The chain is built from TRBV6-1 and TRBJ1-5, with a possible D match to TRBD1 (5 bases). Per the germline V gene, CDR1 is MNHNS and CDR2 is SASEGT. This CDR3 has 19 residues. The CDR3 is CVSRIGGPPSIHSSQPQHF. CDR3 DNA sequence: TGTGTCAGTAGGATCGGGGGACCACCTAGCATTCATAGCAGTCAGCCCCAGCATTTT.

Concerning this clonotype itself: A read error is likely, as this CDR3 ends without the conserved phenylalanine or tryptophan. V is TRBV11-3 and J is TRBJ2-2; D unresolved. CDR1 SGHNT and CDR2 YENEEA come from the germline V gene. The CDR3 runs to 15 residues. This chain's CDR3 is CVRWRLKPIAGELFL. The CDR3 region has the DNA TGTGTCAGGTGGCGCCTTAAACCCATCGCCGGGGAGCTGTTTCTT.

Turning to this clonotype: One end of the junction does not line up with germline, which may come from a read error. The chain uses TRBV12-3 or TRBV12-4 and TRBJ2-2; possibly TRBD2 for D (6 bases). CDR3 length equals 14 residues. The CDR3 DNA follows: TGTGCCAGCAGTTTGCTATCGGGAGCCGGGGAGCTGTTCTTT. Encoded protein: CASSLLSGAGELFF.

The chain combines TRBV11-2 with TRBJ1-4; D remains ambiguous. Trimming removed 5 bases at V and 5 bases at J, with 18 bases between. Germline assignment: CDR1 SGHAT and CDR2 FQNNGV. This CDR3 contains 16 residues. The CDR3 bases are TGTGCCAGCAGCAAGAGTCCAATAGGAACAAATGAAAAACTGTTTTTT. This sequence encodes CASSKSPIGTNEKLFF.

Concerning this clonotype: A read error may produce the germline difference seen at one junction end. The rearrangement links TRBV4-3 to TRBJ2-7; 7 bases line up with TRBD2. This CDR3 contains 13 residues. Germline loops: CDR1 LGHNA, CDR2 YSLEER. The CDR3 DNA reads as TGCCCCAGCAGCCGGGACGGGGGGAGTGAGCAGTACTTC. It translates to CPSSRDGGSEQYF.

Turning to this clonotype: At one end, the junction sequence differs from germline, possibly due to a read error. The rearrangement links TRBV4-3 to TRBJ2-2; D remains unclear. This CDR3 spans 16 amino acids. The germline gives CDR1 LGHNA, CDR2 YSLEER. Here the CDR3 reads CASSRNLEGNPGELFF. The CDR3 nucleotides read TGCGCCAGTAGCCGAAACCTAGAAGGAAACCCCGGGGAGCTGTTTTTT.

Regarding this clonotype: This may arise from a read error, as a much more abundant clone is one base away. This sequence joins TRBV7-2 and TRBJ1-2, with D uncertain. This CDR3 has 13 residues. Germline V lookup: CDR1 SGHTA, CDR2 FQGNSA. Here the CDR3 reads CASSPFTNYCYTF. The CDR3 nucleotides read TGTGCCAGCAGCCCCTTCACTAACTATTGCTACACCTTC. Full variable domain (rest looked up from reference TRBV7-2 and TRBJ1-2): GAGVSQSPSNKVTEKGKDVELRCDPISGHTALYWYRQSLGQGLEFLIYFQGNSAPDKSGLPSDRFSAERTGGSVSTLTIQRTQQEDSAVYLCASSPFTNYCYTFGSGTRLTVV.

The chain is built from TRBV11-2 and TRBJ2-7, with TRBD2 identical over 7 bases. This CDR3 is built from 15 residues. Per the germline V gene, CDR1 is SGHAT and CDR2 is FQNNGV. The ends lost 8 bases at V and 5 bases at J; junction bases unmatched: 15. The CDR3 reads CASGGGLGVVHEQYF. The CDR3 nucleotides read TGTGCCAGCGGCGGGGGATTGGGGGTTGTGCACGAGCAGTACTTC. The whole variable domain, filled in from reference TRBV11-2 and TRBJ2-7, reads EAGVAQSPRYKIIEKRQSVAFWCNPISGHATLYWYQQILGQGPKLLIQFQNNGVVDDSQLPKDRFSAERLKGVDSTLKIQPAKLEDSAVYLCASGGGLGVVHEQYFGPGTRLTVT.

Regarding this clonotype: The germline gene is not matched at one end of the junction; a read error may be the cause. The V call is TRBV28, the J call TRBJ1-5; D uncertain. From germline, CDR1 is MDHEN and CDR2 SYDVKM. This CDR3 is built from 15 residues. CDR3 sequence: CDSSLSWVSNQPQHF. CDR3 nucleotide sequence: TGTGACAGCAGTTTATCTTGGGTGAGCAATCAACCCCAGCATTTT.

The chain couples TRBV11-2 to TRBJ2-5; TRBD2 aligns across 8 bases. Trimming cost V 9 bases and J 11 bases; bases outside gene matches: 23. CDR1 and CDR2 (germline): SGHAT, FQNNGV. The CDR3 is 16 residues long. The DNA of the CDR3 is TGTGCCAGTAGCCGAACTCCTGGCGGGGGGAAAGATACTCAGTACTTC. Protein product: CASSRTPGGGKDTQYF.

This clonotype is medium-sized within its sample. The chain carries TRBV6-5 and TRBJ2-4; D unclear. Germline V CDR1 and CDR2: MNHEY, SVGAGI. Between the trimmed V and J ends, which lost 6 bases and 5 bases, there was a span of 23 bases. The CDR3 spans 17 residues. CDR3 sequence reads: CASRARWKSGSQNIQYF. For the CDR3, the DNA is TGTGCCAGCAGAGCGCGATGGAAATCAGGAAGCCAAAACATTCAGTACTTC.

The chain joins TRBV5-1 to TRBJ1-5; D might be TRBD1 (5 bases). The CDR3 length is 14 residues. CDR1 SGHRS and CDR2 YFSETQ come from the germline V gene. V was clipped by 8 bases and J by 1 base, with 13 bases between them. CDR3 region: CASNLSGSNQPQHF. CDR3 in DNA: TGCGCCAGTAACTTGTCAGGGAGCAATCAGCCCCAGCATTTT.

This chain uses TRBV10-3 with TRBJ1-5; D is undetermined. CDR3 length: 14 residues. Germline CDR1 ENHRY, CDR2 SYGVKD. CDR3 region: CSISEYEGDQPQHF. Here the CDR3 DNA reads TGTTCTATCAGTGAGTATGAGGGCGACCAGCCCCAGCATTTT.

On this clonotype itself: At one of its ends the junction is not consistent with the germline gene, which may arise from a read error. In DNA, the CDR3 is TGTGCCATCACGGAGGGAGCCAGGGAGCTGTTATTT. Its translation is CAITEGARELLF. This chain uses TRBV10-3 with TRBJ2-2; D is possibly TRBD2 (6 bases). The CDR3 covers 12 residues. CDR1 and CDR2 (germline): ENHRY, SYGVKD.

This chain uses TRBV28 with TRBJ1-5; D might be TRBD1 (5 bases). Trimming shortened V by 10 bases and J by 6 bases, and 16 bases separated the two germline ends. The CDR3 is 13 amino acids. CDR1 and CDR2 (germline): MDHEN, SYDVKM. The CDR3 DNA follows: TGTGCCATCTCCACAGGACCCCCTCAGCCCCAGCATTTT. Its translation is CAISTGPPQPQHF.

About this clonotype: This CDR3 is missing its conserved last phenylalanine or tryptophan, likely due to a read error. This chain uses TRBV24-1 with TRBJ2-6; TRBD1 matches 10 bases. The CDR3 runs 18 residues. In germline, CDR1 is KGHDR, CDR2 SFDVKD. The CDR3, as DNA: TGTGCCACCAGTGATTCCGGGACAGGGGACTCTAGGGCCAATGTCCTGACTCTC. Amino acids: CATSDSGTGDSRANVLTL.

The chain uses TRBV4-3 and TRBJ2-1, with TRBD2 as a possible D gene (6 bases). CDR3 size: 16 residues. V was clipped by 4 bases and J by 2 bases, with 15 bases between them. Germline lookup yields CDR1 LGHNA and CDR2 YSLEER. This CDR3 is CASSRILASTYNEQFF. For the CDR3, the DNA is TGCGCCAGCAGCCGAATACTAGCTTCTACCTACAATGAGCAGTTCTTC.